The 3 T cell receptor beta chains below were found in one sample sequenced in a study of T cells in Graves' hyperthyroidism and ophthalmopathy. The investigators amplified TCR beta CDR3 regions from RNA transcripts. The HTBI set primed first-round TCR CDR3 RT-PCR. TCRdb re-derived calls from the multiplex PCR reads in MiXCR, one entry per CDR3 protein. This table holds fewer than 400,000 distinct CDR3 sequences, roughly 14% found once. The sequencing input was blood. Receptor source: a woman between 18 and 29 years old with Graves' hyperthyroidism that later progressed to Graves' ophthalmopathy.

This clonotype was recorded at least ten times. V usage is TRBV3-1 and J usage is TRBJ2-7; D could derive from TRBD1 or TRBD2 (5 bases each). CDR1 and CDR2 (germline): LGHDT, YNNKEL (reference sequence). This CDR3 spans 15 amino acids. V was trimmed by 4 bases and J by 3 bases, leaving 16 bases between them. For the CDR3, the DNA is TGTGCCAGCAGCCCGGGACCCTCGGCCGGCTACGAGCAGTACTTC. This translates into CASSPGPSAGYEQYF.

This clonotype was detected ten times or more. In DNA form, the CDR3 reads TGTGCCAGCAGTTACTCGTCACAGGGGGCACCCACAGATACGCAGTATTTT. Translated, it gives CASSYSSQGAPTDTQYF. This chain links TRBV6-5 with TRBJ2-3; 9 nucleotides align to TRBD1. Per the germline V gene, CDR1 is MNHEY and CDR2 is SVGAGI. CDR3 length: 17 amino acids. J was trimmed by 2 bases and V by 0 bases; bases with no gene match: 6.

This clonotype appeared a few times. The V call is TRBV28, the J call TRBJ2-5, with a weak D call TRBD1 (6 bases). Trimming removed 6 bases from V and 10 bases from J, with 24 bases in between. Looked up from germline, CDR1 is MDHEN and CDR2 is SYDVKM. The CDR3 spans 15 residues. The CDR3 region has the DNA TGTGCCAGCAGCCCCTTAGGGGGAGAAAATGGGGACCAGTACTTC. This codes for CASSPLGGENGDQYF.